A single sample gave rise to the 2 T cell receptor beta chains below, sequenced in a study of CD8 T cells in Susac syndrome. An amount of RNA that ranged from roughly 0.45 to 1 ug was reverse transcribed with random hexamers. TCRdb reprocessed the immunoSEQ multiplex PCR reads with MiXCR, giving one entry per CDR3 protein. The sample records roughly 400,000 distinct CDR3 sequences, 75% to 90% being singletons. Specimen: CD8+ T cells from PBMCs. These receptors were collected from a human donor with multiple sclerosis.

The chain recombines TRBV27 with TRBJ2-7, with 12 nucleotides matching TRBD1. The CDR3 extends over 22 amino acids. Germline-derived CDR1 and CDR2 are MNHEY and SMNVEV (reference sequence). J gave up 0 bases and V 2 bases, and 20 bases lay outside the gene matches. The CDR3 region has the DNA TGTGCCAGCAGTTTAACGTTAAGACGACAGCCGGGACAGGGGGCTCGCTCCTACGAGCAGTACTTC. Its translation is CASSLTLRRQPGQGARSYEQYF.

The chain combines TRBV27 with TRBJ2-7, with TRBD2 matching over 13 bases. Germline-derived CDR1 and CDR2 are MNHEY and SMNVEV (reference sequence). V was clipped by 3 bases and J by 7 bases; unmatched bases: 6. This CDR3 contains 15 residues. The CDR3 loop is CASSFGLAGVREQYF. The DNA of the CDR3 is TGTGCCAGCAGTTTCGGACTAGCGGGAGTAAGGGAGCAGTACTTC.